This paragraph covers one T cell receptor (beta chain) sequence. Its antigen remains unidentified. Germline V gene lookup returns CDR1 SGHDT and CDR2 YYEEEE. The CDR3 is made up of 14 amino acids. V gave up 5 bases and J gave up 4 bases, with 16 bases separating them. Here immunoSEQ multiplex PCR was the method, and the copy in TCRdb shows in-frame clones only, minus some. The table records 12,000 to 15,000 clones, 60% to 80% of them present only once. This sample stems from a study of memory B cells and T cells in multiple sclerosis. Regarding the study as a whole: Normalization was needed because clone-set size differences affected shared clonotype counts.

The clonotype originates from a human donor with multiple sclerosis. Sequenced sample: memory (CD45RO+) CD4+ T cells from blood. The V and J genes are TRBV5-6 and TRBJ2-7; D gene ambiguous. The CDR3 loop reads CASRTWVSLYEQYF. In DNA, the CDR3 is TGTGCCAGCAGGACCTGGGTTAGCTTGTACGAGCAGTACTTC.